This TCR beta chain was profiled in a study of blood T cell repertoires in COVID-19. Study overall: The analysed material was cDNA or gDNA that came from T cells, B-cell-depleted T cells, or PBMCs.

In the original analysis: Estimates of nucleated cell counts were drawn from the amplification of reference gene primers. Produced via immunoSEQ multiplex PCR; TCRdb's table is partial and in-frame only. That table gives V, J and clone size, and the DNA gave D and trimming. Seen here are 90,000 or so clones, approximately 90% observed once, and the top ten hold 0.47%. The germline gives CDR1 MNHEY, CDR2 SMNVEV (reference sequence). The V and J ends lost 5 bases and 4 bases, in that order; junction bases with no gene match: 14. CDR3 length equals 19 residues. The chain recombines TRBV27 with TRBJ2-3; TRBD2 matches at 14 bases. The receptor was derived from a man between 60 and 75 years old with acute or convalescent COVID-19. The source material was peripheral blood. CDR3 DNA sequence: TGTGCCAGCAGTGCCGTTGGACTAGCGGGAGGTTCCGGCGCAGATACGCAGTATTTT. It codes for CASSAVGLAGGSGADTQYF.